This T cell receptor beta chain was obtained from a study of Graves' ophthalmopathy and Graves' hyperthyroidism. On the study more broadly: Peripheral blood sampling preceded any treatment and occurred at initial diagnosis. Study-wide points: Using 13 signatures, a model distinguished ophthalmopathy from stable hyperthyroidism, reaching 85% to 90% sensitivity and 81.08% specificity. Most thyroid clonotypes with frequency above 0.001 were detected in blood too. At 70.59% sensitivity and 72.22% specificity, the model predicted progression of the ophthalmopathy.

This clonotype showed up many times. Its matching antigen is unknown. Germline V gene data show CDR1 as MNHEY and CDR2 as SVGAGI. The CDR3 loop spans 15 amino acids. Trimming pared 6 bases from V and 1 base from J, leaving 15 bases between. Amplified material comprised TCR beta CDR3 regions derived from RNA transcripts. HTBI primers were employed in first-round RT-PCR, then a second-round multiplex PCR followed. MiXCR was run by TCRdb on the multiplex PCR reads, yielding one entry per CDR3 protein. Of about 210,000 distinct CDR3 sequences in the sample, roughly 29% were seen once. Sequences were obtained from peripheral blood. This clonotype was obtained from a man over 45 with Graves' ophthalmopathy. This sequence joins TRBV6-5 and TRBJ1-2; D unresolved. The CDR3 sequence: CASSSLDGLNYGYTF. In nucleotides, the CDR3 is TGTGCCAGCAGCTCCCTGGACGGCCTTAACTATGGCTACACCTTC.